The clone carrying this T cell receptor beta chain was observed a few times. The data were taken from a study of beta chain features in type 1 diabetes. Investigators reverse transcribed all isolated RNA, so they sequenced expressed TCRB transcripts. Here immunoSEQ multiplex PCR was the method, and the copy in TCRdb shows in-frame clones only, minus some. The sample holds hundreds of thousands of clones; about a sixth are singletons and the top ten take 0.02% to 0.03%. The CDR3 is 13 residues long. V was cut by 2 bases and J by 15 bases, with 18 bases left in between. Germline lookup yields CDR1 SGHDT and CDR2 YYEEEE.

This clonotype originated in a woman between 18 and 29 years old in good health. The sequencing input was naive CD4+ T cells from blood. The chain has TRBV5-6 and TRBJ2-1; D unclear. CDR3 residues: CASSFLDQHKVFF. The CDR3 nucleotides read TGTGCCAGCAGCTTCCTGGACCAACACAAGGTGTTCTTC.